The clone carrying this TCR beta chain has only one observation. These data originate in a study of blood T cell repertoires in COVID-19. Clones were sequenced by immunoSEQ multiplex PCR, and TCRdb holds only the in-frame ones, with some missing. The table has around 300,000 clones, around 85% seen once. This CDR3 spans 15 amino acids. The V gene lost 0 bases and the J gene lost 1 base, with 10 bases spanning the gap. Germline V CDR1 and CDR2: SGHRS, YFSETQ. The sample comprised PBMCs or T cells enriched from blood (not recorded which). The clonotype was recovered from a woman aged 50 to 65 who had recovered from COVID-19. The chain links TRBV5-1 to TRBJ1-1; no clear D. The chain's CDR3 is CASSLAARPNTEAFF. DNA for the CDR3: TGCGCCAGCAGCTTGGCGGCCAGGCCGAACACTGAAGCTTTCTTT.